This T cell receptor (beta chain) was profiled in a study of cytomegalovirus exposure and HLA in healthy donors. The table came from immunoSEQ multiplex PCR; TCRdb's copy has only in-frame clones and leaves some out. The sample includes approximately 270,000 clones, roughly 85% seen only once; the top ten take around 1%. CDR3 length: 15 amino acids. Germline assignment: CDR1 MNHNS and CDR2 SASEGT. V shed 6 bases, J shed 2 bases, and the junction held 8 bases outside the gene matches. This sequence joins TRBV6-1 and TRBJ2-7; 9 bases align to TRBD1. This sequence was found in a woman younger than 35 in good health and CMV-seronegative. The sequenced sample consisted of PBMCs. The CDR3 is CASRTGGVETYEQYF. Written as DNA, the CDR3 is TGTGCCAGCAGGACAGGGGGTGTGGAAACCTACGAGCAGTACTTC.